The source of this T cell receptor beta chain is a study of blood T cells in healthy people across ages. On this clonotype: Its target is not known.

Primed by a sample-barcoded 5' primer and a J-beta primer mix, a second PCR proceeded for about 6 to 11 cycles. TCRdb reprocessed the 5' RACE reads with MiXCR, giving one entry per CDR3 protein. The sample yields some 550,000 distinct CDR3 sequences, under 55% seen once. Samples had at least 7 million PBMCs isolated from them. Total RNA, at least 5 micrograms per sample, was extracted from PBMCs. Overall study findings and caveats: Older age coincided with a roughly linear decline in TCR beta diversity per million T cells.

The CDR3 consists of 13 residues. Trimming removed 9 bases at V and 6 bases at J, with 17 bases between. The sequencing sample was made of blood. This rearrangement joins TRBV12-3 or TRBV12-4 to TRBJ1-2; possibly TRBD1 for D (5 bases). The source is a man older than 75 in good health. The DNA of the CDR3 is TGTGCCAGGGCGACAGCACAAGGTGATGGCTACACCTTC. As protein: CARATAQGDGYTF.